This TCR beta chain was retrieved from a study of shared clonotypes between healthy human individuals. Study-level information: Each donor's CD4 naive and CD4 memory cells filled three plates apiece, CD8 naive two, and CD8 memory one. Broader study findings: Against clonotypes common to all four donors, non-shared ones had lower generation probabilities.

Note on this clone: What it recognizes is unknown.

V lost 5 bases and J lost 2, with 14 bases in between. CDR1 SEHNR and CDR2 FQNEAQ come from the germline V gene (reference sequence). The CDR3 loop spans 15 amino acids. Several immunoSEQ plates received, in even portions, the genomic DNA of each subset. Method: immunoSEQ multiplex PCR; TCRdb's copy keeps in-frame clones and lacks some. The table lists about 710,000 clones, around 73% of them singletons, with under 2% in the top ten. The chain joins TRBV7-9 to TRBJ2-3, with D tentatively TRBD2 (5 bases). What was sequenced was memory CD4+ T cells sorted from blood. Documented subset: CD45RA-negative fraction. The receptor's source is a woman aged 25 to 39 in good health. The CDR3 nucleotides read TGTGCCAGCAGCCGAAACGGGGATTTCACAGATACGCAGTATTTT. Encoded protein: CASSRNGDFTDTQYF.